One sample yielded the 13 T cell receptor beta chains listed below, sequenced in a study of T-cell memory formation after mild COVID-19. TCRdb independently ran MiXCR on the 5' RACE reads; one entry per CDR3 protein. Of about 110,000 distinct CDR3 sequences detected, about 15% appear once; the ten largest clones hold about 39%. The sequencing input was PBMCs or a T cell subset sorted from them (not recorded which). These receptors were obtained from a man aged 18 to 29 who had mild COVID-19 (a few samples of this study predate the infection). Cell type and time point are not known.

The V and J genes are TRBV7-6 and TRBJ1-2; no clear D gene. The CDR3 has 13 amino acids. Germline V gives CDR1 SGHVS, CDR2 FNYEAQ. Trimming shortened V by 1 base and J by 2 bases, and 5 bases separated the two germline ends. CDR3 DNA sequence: TGTGCCAGCAGCTTAGGGCCAAACTATGGCTACACCTTC. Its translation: CASSLGPNYGYTF.

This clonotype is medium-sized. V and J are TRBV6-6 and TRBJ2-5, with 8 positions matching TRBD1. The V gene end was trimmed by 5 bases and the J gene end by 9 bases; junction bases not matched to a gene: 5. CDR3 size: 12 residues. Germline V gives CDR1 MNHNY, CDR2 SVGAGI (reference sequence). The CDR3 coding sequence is TGTGCCAGCAGTGCAGGGGGCGGGTCCCAGTACTTC. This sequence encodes CASSAGGGSQYF.

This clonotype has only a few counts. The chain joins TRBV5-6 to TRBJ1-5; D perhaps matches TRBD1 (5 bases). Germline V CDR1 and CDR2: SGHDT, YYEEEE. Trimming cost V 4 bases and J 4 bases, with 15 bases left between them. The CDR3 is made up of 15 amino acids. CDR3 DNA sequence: TGTGCCAGCAGCACCCGACAGCTTGTGAATCAGCCCCAGCATTTT. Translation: CASSTRQLVNQPQHF. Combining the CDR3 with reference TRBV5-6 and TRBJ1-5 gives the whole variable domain DAGVTQSPTHLIKTRGQQVTLRCSPKSGHDTVSWYQQALGQGPQFIFQYYEEEERQRGNFPDRFSGHQFPNYSSELNVNALLLGDSALYLCASSTRQLVNQPQHFGDGTRLSIL.

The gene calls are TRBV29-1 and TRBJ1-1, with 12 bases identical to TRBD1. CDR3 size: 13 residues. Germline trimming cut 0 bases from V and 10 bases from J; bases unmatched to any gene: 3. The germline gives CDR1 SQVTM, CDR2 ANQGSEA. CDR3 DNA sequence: TGCAGCGTTGAAGATCGGGGACAGGGGGCAGCTTTCTTT. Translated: CSVEDRGQGAAFF.

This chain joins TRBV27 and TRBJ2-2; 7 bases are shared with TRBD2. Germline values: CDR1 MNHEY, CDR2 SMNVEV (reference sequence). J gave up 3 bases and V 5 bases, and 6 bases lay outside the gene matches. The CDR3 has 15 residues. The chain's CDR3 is CASSPLAGDTGELFF. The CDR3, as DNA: TGTGCCAGCAGTCCCTTGGCGGGGGACACCGGGGAGCTGTTTTTT.

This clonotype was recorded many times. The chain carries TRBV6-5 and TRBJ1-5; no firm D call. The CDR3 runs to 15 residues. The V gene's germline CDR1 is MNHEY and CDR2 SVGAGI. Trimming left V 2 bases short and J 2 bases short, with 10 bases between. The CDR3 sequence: CASSYDSLGNQPQHF. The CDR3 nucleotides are TGTGCCAGCAGTTACGATAGTTTGGGCAATCAGCCCCAGCATTTT.

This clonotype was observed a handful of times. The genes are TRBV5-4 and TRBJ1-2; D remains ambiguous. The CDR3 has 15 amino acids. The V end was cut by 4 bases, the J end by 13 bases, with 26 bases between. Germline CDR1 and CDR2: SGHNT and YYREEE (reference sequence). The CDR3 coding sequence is TGTGCCAGCAGCCCCCTAGCCACAGCGGCCCCAGACTCCACCTTC. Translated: CASSPLATAAPDSTF.

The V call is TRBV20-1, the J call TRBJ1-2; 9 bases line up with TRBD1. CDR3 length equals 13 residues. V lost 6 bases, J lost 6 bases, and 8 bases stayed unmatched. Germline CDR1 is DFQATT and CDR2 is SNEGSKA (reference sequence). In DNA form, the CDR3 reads TGCAGTGCCACGGACAGGGGCCTGCATGGCTACACCTTC. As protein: CSATDRGLHGYTF.

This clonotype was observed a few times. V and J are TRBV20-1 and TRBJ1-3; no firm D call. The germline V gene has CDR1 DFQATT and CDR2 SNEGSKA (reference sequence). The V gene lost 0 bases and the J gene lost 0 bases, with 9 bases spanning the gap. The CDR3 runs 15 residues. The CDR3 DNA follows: TGCAGTGCTAGAGATTACGGGTTCTCTGGAAACACCATATATTTT. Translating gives CSARDYGFSGNTIYF.

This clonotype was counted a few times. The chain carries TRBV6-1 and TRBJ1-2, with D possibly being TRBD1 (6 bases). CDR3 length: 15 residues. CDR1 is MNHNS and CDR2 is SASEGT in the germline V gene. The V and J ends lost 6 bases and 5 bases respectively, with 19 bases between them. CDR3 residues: CASSTFTGALYGYTF. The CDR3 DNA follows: TGTGCCAGCAGCACCTTCACGGGGGCTTTATATGGCTACACCTTC.

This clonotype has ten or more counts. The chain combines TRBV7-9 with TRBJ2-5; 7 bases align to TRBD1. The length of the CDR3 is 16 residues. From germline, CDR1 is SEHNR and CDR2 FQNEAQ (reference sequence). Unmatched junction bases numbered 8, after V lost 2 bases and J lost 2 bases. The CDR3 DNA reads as TGTGCCAGCAGCTTATCCGGGACAGCTATTCAAGAGACCCAGTACTTC. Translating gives CASSLSGTAIQETQYF.

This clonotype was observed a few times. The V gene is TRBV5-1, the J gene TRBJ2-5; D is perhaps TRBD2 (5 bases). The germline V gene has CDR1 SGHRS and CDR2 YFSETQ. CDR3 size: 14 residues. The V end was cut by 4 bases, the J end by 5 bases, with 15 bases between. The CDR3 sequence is CASSPSPLAETQYF. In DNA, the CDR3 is TGCGCCAGCAGCCCTTCGCCCTTAGCGGAGACCCAGTACTTC.

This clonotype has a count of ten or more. The CDR3 sequence is CASSLISGAYNEQFF. The CDR3 DNA reads as TGTGCCAGCAGCTTAATCAGCGGGGCCTACAATGAGCAGTTCTTC. The chain uses TRBV11-2 and TRBJ2-1, with 7 bases identical to TRBD2. V was pared by 2 bases and J by 2 bases, with 3 bases of the junction left unmatched. This CDR3 has 15 residues. CDR1 and CDR2 (germline): SGHAT, FQNNGV.